Listed below are T cell receptor beta chains from one sample, sequenced in a study of T-cell reconstitution after alpha-beta-depleted transplantation in children. One entry per CDR3 protein, called by TCRdb with MiXCR from the PCR reads. The table lists around 450,000 distinct CDR3 sequences, around 15% of them singletons. Here the sequenced sample was PBMCs, mostly from graft donor cells, taken 360 days after TCRalphabeta/CD19-depleted stem cell transplant. Every receptor here comes from a boy younger than two who had a stem cell transplant for Wiskott-Aldrich syndrome, so the T cells may come from the graft donor. Both conserved end residues are part of each CDR3. Fields, in order: clone size, J gene, V gene, D gene, CDR3 DNA, CDR3 protein. A D gene is named only where the DNA matches it firmly. For some rows the clone size is stated as once, few or many, or as a class when expanded; others skip it.

.	TRBJ2-2	TRBV6-5	.	TGTGCCAGCAGTTCCTTCGGTCTCAGCACCGGGGAGCTGTTTTTT	CASSSFGLSTGELFF
few	TRBJ1-6	TRBV20-1	.	TGCAGTGCTAGAGAGGCGAAGAGCTCCTATAATTCACCCCTCCACTTT	CSAREAKSSYNSPLHF
few	TRBJ2-3	TRBV3-1	.	TGTGCCAGCAGCCACGCTCAAATGAGACGGGAAGATACGCAGTATTTT	CASSHAQMRREDTQYF
.	TRBJ2-1	TRBV12-3/TRBV12-4	.	TGTGCCAGCAGTTTACTGGTGACAGGAGGGGTCTACAATGAGCAGTTCTTC	CASSLLVTGGVYNEQFF
many	TRBJ2-1	TRBV3-1	.	TGTGCCAGCAGCCAAGAGGACATGGGGCAGTTCTTC	CASSQEDMGQFF
.	TRBJ2-3	TRBV24-1	TRBD2	TGTGCCACCAGTGATCAGCGGGGGTCCACAGATACGCAGTATTTT	CATSDQRGSTDTQYF
few	TRBJ1-2	TRBV21-1	.	TGTGCCAGCAGCAAATCAAGGGGGCGAGTTTATGGCTACACCTTC	CASSKSRGRVYGYTF
.	TRBJ2-3	TRBV6-5	TRBD2	TGTGCCAGCAGTTACTGGGGGGGTGGCACAGATACGCAGTATTTT	CASSYWGGGTDTQYF
.	TRBJ2-1	TRBV6-2/TRBV6-3	.	TGTGCCAGCAGTTACCCGACAGGTACCTACAATGAGCAGTTCTTC	CASSYPTGTYNEQFF
few	TRBJ1-5	TRBV7-9	TRBD1	TGTGCCAGCAGCTTAAGAGGATCCGGGACAGGGGATCAGCCCCAGCATTTT	CASSLRGSGTGDQPQHF
.	TRBJ1-5	TRBV12-3/TRBV12-4	.	TGTGCCAGCAGGACCCACCTTCAGCCCCAGCATTTT	CASRTHLQPQHF
.	TRBJ2-6	TRBV18	.	TGTGCCAGCTCACCTTTCGACACCCCTGGGGCCAACGTCCTGACTTTC	CASSPFDTPGANVLTF
.	TRBJ2-1	TRBV18	TRBD1	TGTGCCAGCTCACCACTACAGGGGGCTGTTAATGAGCAGTTCTTC	CASSPLQGAVNEQFF
.	TRBJ2-7	TRBV27	TRBD1	TGTGCCAGCAGTTTACGCTGGCCAGGGGGTTACGAGCAGTACTTC	CASSLRWPGGYEQYF
few	TRBJ2-1	TRBV7-9	TRBD2	TGTGCCAGCAGCCTAGGCTGGGGACTAAGTTACAATGAGCAGTTCTTC	CASSLGWGLSYNEQFF
few	TRBJ2-3	TRBV4-2	.	TGTGCCAGCAGCCAACCTACTAGCACAGATACGCAGTATTTT	CASSQPTSTDTQYF